Shown below are 13 T cell receptor beta chains from a single sample sequenced in a study of blood T cell repertoires in COVID-19. TCRdb keeps only in-frame clones here, not all; method: immunoSEQ multiplex PCR. The data hold around 100,000 clones, with less than 90% observed a single time. Sequences were obtained from peripheral blood. The receptors were gathered from a man between 25 and 39 years old in a cohort sampled during active COVID-19.

The chain combines TRBV7-2 with TRBJ2-1; D not certain. V lost 1 base, J lost 0 bases, and 7 bases lay in between. Germline V CDR1 and CDR2: SGHTA, FQGNSA. The CDR3 runs to 15 residues. CDR3 residues: CASSLDRSSYNEQFF. The CDR3 coding sequence is TGTGCCAGCAGCTTAGACCGTAGCTCCTACAATGAGCAGTTCTTC.

J is TRBJ2-7 and V is TRBV28; 11 bases are shared with TRBD1. This CDR3 has 16 amino acids. The germline V gene encodes CDR1 MDHEN and CDR2 SYDVKM. Germline trimming cut 2 bases from V and 1 base from J; bases unmatched to any gene: 4. This chain's CDR3 is CASSLAGTGGSYEQYF. The CDR3, as DNA: TGTGCCAGCAGTTTAGCCGGGACAGGGGGATCCTACGAGCAGTACTTC.

The rearrangement links TRBV7-9 to TRBJ2-6, with a possible D match to TRBD1 (7 bases). This CDR3 region has 19 residues. Looked up from germline, CDR1 is SEHNR and CDR2 is FQNEAQ (reference sequence). The V gene lost 1 base and the J gene lost 1 base, with 17 bases spanning the gap. The CDR3 here is CASSLGLAGGKSGANVLTF. In DNA, the CDR3 is TGTGCCAGCAGCTTAGGGTTGGCAGGGGGGAAATCTGGGGCCAACGTCCTGACTTTC.

The rearrangement uses TRBV11-2 and TRBJ1-5; TRBD1 might be the D (6 bases). Germline V gene data show CDR1 as SGHAT and CDR2 as FQNNGV. Deletions cut 1 base from V and 2 bases from J, with 9 bases between. The CDR3 is 15 amino acids. CDR3 nucleotide sequence: TGTGCCAGCAGCTTAGCATCAGGGGGCAATCAGCCCCAGCATTTT. Encoded protein: CASSLASGGNQPQHF. The entire variable domain, with the rest obtained from reference TRBV11-2 and TRBJ1-5, is as follows: EAGVAQSPRYKIIEKRQSVAFWCNPISGHATLYWYQQILGQGPKLLIQFQNNGVVDDSQLPKDRFSAERLKGVDSTLKIQPAKLEDSAVYLCASSLASGGNQPQHFGDGTRLSIL.

The CDR3 nucleotides read TGTGCCAGCAGCCTACCTCCACGGGCGAACACCGGGGAGCTGTTTTTT. As protein: CASSLPPRANTGELFF. The V and J genes are TRBV7-8 and TRBJ2-2; D not resolved. Germline V CDR1 and CDR2: SGHVS, FQNEAQ. This CDR3 region has 16 residues. Trimming took 5 bases from V and 0 from J, leaving 13 bases between them.

The V gene is TRBV18, the J gene TRBJ1-1; TRBD1 matches 8 bases. In germline, CDR1 is KGHSH, CDR2 LQKENI. This CDR3 spans 15 amino acids. The V segment lost 6 bases and the J segment 3 bases; nucleotides outside the gene matches: 9. The DNA of the CDR3 is TGTGCCAGCTCGCCCCGACAGGGGTTTGACACTGAAGCTTTCTTT. It specifies CASSPRQGFDTEAFF.

The chain recombines TRBV6-2 or TRBV6-3 with TRBJ1-5; D possibly corresponds to TRBD1 (5 bases). The V and J ends lost 2 bases and 6 bases respectively, with 5 bases between them. Per germline, CDR1 MNHEY and CDR2 SVGEGT. The CDR3 sequence is 12 residues long. The CDR3 DNA reads as TGTGCCAGCAGTTACGGGGCTCAGCCCCAGCATTTT. It yields the protein CASSYGAQPQHF.

This chain connects TRBV10-2 to TRBJ1-4, with D tentatively TRBD1 (6 bases). This CDR3 region has 16 residues. The germline V and J ends were trimmed by 4 bases and 0 bases, with 12 bases remaining between them. Germline V gives CDR1 WSHSY, CDR2 SAAADI. The CDR3 nucleotides are TGCGCCAGCAGTGTTGGGACACCTGCAACTAATGAAAAACTGTTTTTT. The encoded protein is CASSVGTPATNEKLFF.

The rearrangement links TRBV4-1 to TRBJ2-5, with 7 nucleotides matching TRBD1. V lost 0 bases and J lost 7; bases outside the gene matches: 14. This CDR3 comprises 17 residues. Germline lookup yields CDR1 MGHRA and CDR2 YSYEKL. The CDR3 loop is CASSQDLTGAGEVTQYF. In nucleotides, the CDR3 is TGCGCCAGCAGCCAAGATCTAACAGGGGCTGGAGAAGTGACCCAGTACTTC.

The rearrangement uses TRBV28 and TRBJ1-2, with D uncertain. V gave up 8 bases and J gave up 3 bases, with 10 bases separating them. This CDR3 is 12 amino acids long. In germline, CDR1 is MDHEN, CDR2 SYDVKM. The CDR3 is CASLYRDYGYTF. As DNA, the CDR3 is TGTGCCAGCCTATACAGAGACTATGGCTACACCTTC.

This clone was observed a few times. The chain joins TRBV18 to TRBJ1-2; TRBD1 aligns across 8 bases. Germline V gives CDR1 KGHSH, CDR2 LQKENI. The J segment lost 3 bases and the V segment lost 3 bases, leaving 9 bases of the junction unmatched. CDR3 length: 16 amino acids. The DNA of the CDR3 is TGTGCCAGCTCACCTTTTGAAATGGGACAGGACTATGGCTACACCTTC. Encoded protein: CASSPFEMGQDYGYTF.

This chain links TRBV30 with TRBJ2-5; 10 nucleotides match TRBD2. V shed 2 bases, J shed 2 bases, and the junction held 5 bases outside the gene matches. The CDR3 is 15 residues long. Per germline, CDR1 GTSNPN and CDR2 SVGIG (reference sequence). CDR3 loop: CAWSSGLAVQETQYF. CDR3 nucleotides: TGTGCCTGGAGTTCCGGACTAGCGGTTCAAGAGACCCAGTACTTC.

This sequence joins TRBV5-5 and TRBJ1-5, with D possibly being TRBD1 (6 bases). The CDR3 sequence is 14 residues long. Trimming shortened V by 4 bases and J by 2 bases, and 10 bases separated the two germline ends. Germline V gene lookup returns CDR1 SGHKS and CDR2 YYEKEE (reference sequence). As DNA, the CDR3 is TGTGCCAGCAGCACACAGGGAGGCAATCAGCCCCAGCATTTT. As protein: CASSTQGGNQPQHF.